The 2 T cell receptor beta chains listed next were all sequenced from one sample in a study of T-cell reconstitution after alpha-beta-depleted transplantation in children. Construction of the TCRbeta library involved unique molecular identifiers. MiXCR was run by TCRdb on the PCR reads, yielding one entry per CDR3 protein. Counted here are some 350,000 distinct CDR3 sequences, 9% to 12% occurring once; the ten biggest clones make up 2% to 2.5%. The sequencing here drew on PBMCs from the stem cell graft donor, taken from the stem cell graft. Source of these receptors: a human donor who donated a stem cell graft to a child with acute lymphoblastic leukemia.

This clonotype was observed a handful of times. The V and J genes are TRBV7-9 and TRBJ1-1, with TRBD1 matching 8 bases. Germline lookup yields CDR1 SEHNR and CDR2 FQNEAQ (reference sequence). This CDR3 comprises 15 residues. The trim removed 4 bases at V and 7 bases at J, leaving 11 bases unmatched. CDR3 DNA: TGTGCCAGCAGCTCCCCCACCCGGGACAGGCTTGAAGCTTTCTTT. Protein: CASSSPTRDRLEAFF.

The chain carries TRBV12-3 or TRBV12-4 and TRBJ2-1, with 8 bases fitting TRBD1. The CDR3 extends over 14 amino acids. V was pared by 3 bases and J by 10 bases, with 8 bases of the junction left unmatched. Here the CDR3 reads CASSFSPWTGEQFF. Here the CDR3 DNA reads TGTGCCAGCAGTTTCTCCCCCTGGACAGGGGAGCAGTTCTTC.